The present T cell receptor beta chain was sequenced within a study of blood T cells in healthy people across ages. Study findings and constraints: The study could not conclusively compare naive and antigen-experienced cells, given its unsorted PBMCs.

The CDR3 is 15 amino acids in total, end residues counted. Germline assignment: CDR1 SSHAT and CDR2 FNYEAQ (reference sequence). Using a J-beta primer mix together with a sample-barcoded 5' primer, a second PCR was run for about 7 to 12 cycles. A single record per CDR3 protein comes from TCRdb applying MiXCR to the 5' RACE reads. In the table there are about 1.8 million distinct CDR3 sequences, approximately 50% of which are singletons. Remarks on this clonotype: The antigen is unknown. Likely a read error: the CDR3 ends without its conserved phenylalanine or tryptophan. The limits of the CDR3 on the DNA are not certain, so only TCRdb's listed CDR3 is given.

Peripheral blood was drawn, about 9.7 milliliters per donor. The sequence was obtained from a woman aged 40 to 49 in good health. The sequencing sample was made of blood. This chain uses TRBV7-7 with TRBJ2-1; no check of the table's D call, TRBD1, against the DNA was made. This CDR3 is CASSPTGTKPFTFGS.